These T cell receptor beta chains were read from a single sample in a study of cytomegalovirus exposure and HLA in healthy donors. This table comes from immunoSEQ multiplex PCR, and its TCRdb copy is limited to in-frame clones, with some not included. This repertoire shows about 74,000 clones, 85% to 95% found once; its top ten account for 1.5% to 2%. The sample taken for sequencing was PBMCs. All receptors derive from a woman aged 18-29 years in good health and CMV-seropositive. CDR3s include the opening cysteine and the closing phenylalanine or tryptophan. D genes are given only for firm matches. Clone size appears in some rows only: once, few, many, or a class for an expanded clone.

J: TRBJ2-6
size: .
V: TRBV6-1
D: .
DNA: TGTGCCAGCATCGGGGGCTCTGGGGCCAACGTCCTGACTTTC
CDR3: CASIGGSGANVLTF

J: TRBJ1-2
size: few
V: TRBV7-9
D: .
DNA: TGTGCCAGCAGCTTGGGTGTAGGAGGAGGCTACACCTTC
CDR3: CASSLGVGGGYTF

J: TRBJ2-6
size: .
V: TRBV5-5
D: .
DNA: TGTGCCAGCAGCTTGGGGCAGGGTGGGGCCAACGTCCTGACTTTC
CDR3: CASSLGQGGANVLTF

J: TRBJ2-1
size: .
V: TRBV2
D: .
DNA: TGTGCCAGCAGTGAACGACAGGTAGGGGAGCAGTTCTTC
CDR3: CASSERQVGEQFF

J: TRBJ1-3
size: once
V: TRBV30
D: .
DNA: TGTGCCTGGAGTGTACGCCGGGGCTCTGGAAACACCATATATTTT
CDR3: CAWSVRRGSGNTIYF

J: TRBJ1-5
size: .
V: TRBV7-2
D: TRBD1
DNA: TGTGCCAGCAGCTTAGTTACAGGGGGTCAGCCCCAGCATTTT
CDR3: CASSLVTGGQPQHF

J: TRBJ2-7
size: .
V: TRBV11-3
D: TRBD1
DNA: TGTGCCAGCAGCCCACGGACAGGGGGAACCTACGAGCAGTACTTC
CDR3: CASSPRTGGTYEQYF

J: TRBJ2-2
size: .
V: TRBV2
D: .
DNA: TGTGCCAGCAGTCCTCCGGGGGAGCTGTTTTTT
CDR3: CASSPPGELFF

J: TRBJ1-1
size: .
V: TRBV4-1
D: TRBD1
DNA: TGCGCCAGCAGCCAGGGGGACAGGTACACTGAAGCTTTCTTT
CDR3: CASSQGDRYTEAFF

J: TRBJ2-4
size: .
V: TRBV2
D: .
DNA: TGTGCCAGCAGTGAAAATTCACCTGGACTCCTCCAGTACTTC
CDR3: CASSENSPGLLQYF

J: TRBJ2-1
size: once
V: TRBV19
D: TRBD2
DNA: TGTGCCAGTAGTATGTCGGCTAGCGGGGGTTACAATGAGCAGTTCTTC
CDR3: CASSMSASGGYNEQFF

J: TRBJ2-7
size: .
V: TRBV18
D: TRBD1
DNA: TGTGCCAGCTCACAAACGCGACAGGGGGCGAGCGAGCAGTACTTC
CDR3: CASSQTRQGASEQYF

J: TRBJ2-1
size: .
V: TRBV6-5
D: .
DNA: TGTGCCAGCAGTTACCCCCTTCTTAGCTCCTACAATGAGCAGTTCTTC
CDR3: CASSYPLLSSYNEQFF

J: TRBJ2-1
size: .
V: TRBV7-9
D: .
DNA: TGTGCCAGCAGCTTAGCGGAGGGGGCGGGCGAGCAGTTCTTC
CDR3: CASSLAEGAGEQFF

J: TRBJ2-5
size: .
V: TRBV7-7
D: .
DNA: TGTGCTAGCAGCTTAGGCCGGACAGTGAGGGGAGAGACCCAGTACTTC
CDR3: CASSLGRTVRGETQYF

J: TRBJ1-4
size: .
V: TRBV29-1
D: .
DNA: TGCAGCGTGGCAGGCTTTCCTAATGAAAAACTGTTTTTT
CDR3: CSVAGFPNEKLFF

J: TRBJ1-3
size: .
V: TRBV7-9
D: .
DNA: TGTGCCAGCAGCTTAGCTCAGGGGAAAATAAACACCATATATTTT
CDR3: CASSLAQGKINTIYF

J: TRBJ1-1
size: once
V: TRBV2
D: .
DNA: TGTGCCAGCAGCGCCTTTGTAACGGGAGGGGGGACTGAAGCTTTCTTT
CDR3: CASSAFVTGGGTEAFF

J: TRBJ1-2
size: medium-sized
V: TRBV29-1
D: .
DNA: TGCAGCGCCCCGGGAGGGGATGGCTACACCTTC
CDR3: CSAPGGDGYTF

J: TRBJ2-1
size: .
V: TRBV6-1
D: .
DNA: TGTGCCAGCAGTTCGGCGGGACCTTACAATGAGCAGTTCTTC
CDR3: CASSSAGPYNEQFF

J: TRBJ2-3
size: .
V: TRBV14
D: .
DNA: TGTGCCAGCAGCCAAGGCCTACGGGATACGCAGTATTTT
CDR3: CASSQGLRDTQYF